This T cell receptor beta chain was found in a study of CD8 T cells in ankylosing spondylitis. Study-wide results and caveats: Characteristic, it appeared, of ankylosing spondylitis blood was a TCR beta motif of about eight highly homologous variants. Reactive arthritis synovial fluid and blood previously showed some of these motif variants.

From germline, CDR1 is SGHKS and CDR2 YYEKEE (reference sequence). The CDR3 has 14 amino acids. V shed 9 bases and J 5 bases; nucleotides not matched to a gene: 11. This clonotype was detected only a few times. Its target is not known. TCRdb processed the 5' RACE reads anew with MiXCR; each CDR3 protein has one entry. Of roughly 35,000 distinct CDR3 sequences listed, over 10% are singletons. The source of this sequence is a male donor with ankylosing spondylitis. Sequencing used synovial fluid, either unsorted or a sorted T cell fraction (not recorded which). The V and J genes are TRBV5-5 and TRBJ2-1, with TRBD2 identical over 7 bases. The CDR3 loop reads CAIGLGGSHNEQFF. The DNA of the CDR3 is TGTGCCATCGGCCTCGGGGGGTCCCACAATGAGCAGTTCTTC. The full variable domain, completed using reference TRBV5-5 and TRBJ2-1, is DAGVTQSPTHLIKTRGQQVTLRCSPISGHKSVSWYQQVLGQGPQFIFQYYEKEERGRGNFPDRFSARQFPNYSSELNVNALLLGDSALYLCAIGLGGSHNEQFFGPGTRLTVL.